This record concerns one TCR beta chain sequence. As originally analysed: Reference gene primer amplification yielded estimated nucleated cell counts. Using immunoSEQ multiplex PCR, the repertoire was profiled, and TCRdb retains in-frame clones only, with some absent. V, J and clone size are those of that table, while D and trimming were read from the DNA. Among roughly 150,000 clones listed, approximately 85% were seen once. This sample is part of a study of blood T cell repertoires in COVID-19. Study in general: Samples came from the United States, Italy and Spain, spanning acute and convalescent COVID-19. PBMCs, B-cell-depleted T cells, or T cells were the source of the cDNA or gDNA that made up the material.

Enrolment of Seattle patients took place during active infection, and they were followed longitudinally. CDR1 SNHLY and CDR2 FYNNEI come from the germline V gene. V was pared by 5 bases and J by 3 bases, with 9 bases of the junction left unmatched. The CDR3 sequence is 16 residues long. The chain employs TRBV2 and TRBJ1-2, with TRBD1 matching over 10 bases. What was sequenced was peripheral blood. This sequence was found in an elderly man with COVID-19, enrolled during active disease. The CDR3 here is CASSRKMTGGYYGYTF. The CDR3 nucleotides are TGTGCCAGCAGTCGCAAGATGACAGGGGGCTACTATGGCTACACCTTC.